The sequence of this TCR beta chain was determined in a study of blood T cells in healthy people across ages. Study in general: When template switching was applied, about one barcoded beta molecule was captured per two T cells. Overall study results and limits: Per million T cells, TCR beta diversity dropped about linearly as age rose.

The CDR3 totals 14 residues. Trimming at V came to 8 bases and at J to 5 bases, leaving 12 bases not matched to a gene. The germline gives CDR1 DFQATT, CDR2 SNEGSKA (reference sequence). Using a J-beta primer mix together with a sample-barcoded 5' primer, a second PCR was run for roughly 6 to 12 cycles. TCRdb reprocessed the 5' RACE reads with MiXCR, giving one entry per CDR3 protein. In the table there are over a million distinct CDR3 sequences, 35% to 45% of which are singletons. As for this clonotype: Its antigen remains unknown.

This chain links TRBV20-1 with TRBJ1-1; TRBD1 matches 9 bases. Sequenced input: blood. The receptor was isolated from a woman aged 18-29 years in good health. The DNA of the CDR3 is TGCAGTCCCGCCCCGGACAGGGGATGGACTGAAGCTTTCTTT. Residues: CSPAPDRGWTEAFF.